The rows below give T cell receptor beta chains drawn from one sample of a study of blood T cell repertoires in COVID-19. Some clones are missing from TCRdb's copy, which holds only in-frame ones; the method was immunoSEQ multiplex PCR. The sample records about 46,000 clones, 70% to 90% being singletons. Sequenced: peripheral blood. All receptors come from a woman aged 80 or over with COVID-19, enrolled during active disease. Both conserved end residues are part of each CDR3. A D gene is named only where the DNA matches it firmly. Clone size is shown for a subset of rows, as once, few, many or a class of expanded clone.

- | TRBJ2-7 | - | TRBV18 | CASSPALYEQYF
TRBD2 | TRBJ2-3 | - | TRBV7-2 | CASSLTSGSGDTQYF
TRBD2 | TRBJ2-2 | - | TRBV7-2 | CASRVAGNTGELFF
- | TRBJ1-1 | - | TRBV28 | CASSRGGNTEAFF
- | TRBJ1-1 | - | TRBV7-3 | CASSQNKNTEAFF
TRBD1 | TRBJ1-4 | few | TRBV5-5 | CASTHKGQGRYNEKLFF
- | TRBJ1-2 | - | TRBV27 | CASSLYRDYGYTF
- | TRBJ2-1 | - | TRBV18 | CASSPGRSEQFF
TRBD1 | TRBJ1-5 | - | TRBV5-8 | CASSFEGASRNQPQHF
- | TRBJ2-5 | - | TRBV7-6 | CASSSRGPQETQYF
TRBD1 | TRBJ1-1 | - | TRBV7-3 | CASSWAGGLNTEAFF
TRBD1 | TRBJ2-5 | - | TRBV6-2/TRBV6-3 | CASSSADRIKGTQYF
- | TRBJ1-4 | - | TRBV7-2 | CASSLYGQGNEKLFF
TRBD2 | TRBJ2-3 | - | TRBV19 | CASSSSGGWVTDTQYF
TRBD1 | TRBJ1-1 | few | TRBV28 | CASSSTGTGSEAFF
TRBD2 | TRBJ2-5 | - | TRBV5-1 | CASSLGPSGGLETQYF
TRBD2 | TRBJ2-2 | - | TRBV9 | CASSKAGEGAGELFF
TRBD1 | TRBJ1-6 | - | TRBV28 | CASRRQGSYNSPLHF
- | TRBJ2-2 | - | TRBV19 | CATNTLVGTGELFF
TRBD2 | TRBJ2-2 | once | TRBV9 | CASSPRVAGGLRTGELFF
- | TRBJ1-2 | few | TRBV4-1 | CASSHQTVDYGYTF
TRBD1 | TRBJ1-4 | - | TRBV9 | CASSATGGEKKLFF
- | TRBJ2-5 | - | TRBV7-3 | CASSLARWETQYF
TRBD2 | TRBJ2-7 | few | TRBV7-2 | CASSLGRGVYEQYF
- | TRBJ1-4 | - | TRBV11-2 | CASSSLTRTAQGKLFF
- | TRBJ1-1 | - | TRBV5-4 | CASSYGQLYMNTEAFF
- | TRBJ1-5 | - | TRBV5-8 | CASSYPGHLSNQPQHF
- | TRBJ2-3 | - | TRBV7-2 | CASSLTGTSTDTQYF
TRBD1 | TRBJ2-7 | - | TRBV6-6 | CASSYGQGVVRGYF
- | TRBJ1-1 | - | TRBV11-3 | CASSMGGRMNTEAFF
- | TRBJ1-1 | - | TRBV5-1 | CASSSLGESNTEAFF
- | TRBJ2-1 | - | TRBV7-3 | CASSLTFRVSEQFF
- | TRBJ2-1 | few | TRBV15 | CATSRDLSNEQFF
TRBD2 | TRBJ2-2 | - | TRBV11-3 | CASSSGTSGTGELFF
- | TRBJ1-5 | - | TRBV19 | CASTSWGLSNQPQHF
TRBD2 | TRBJ2-7 | once | TRBV5-1 | CASRGLAPYEQYF
TRBD1 | TRBJ1-2 | - | TRBV28 | CASRPGTALPPYGYTF
- | TRBJ1-5 | - | TRBV28 | CASSFGSSNQPQHF
- | TRBJ2-5 | - | TRBV5-8 | CASSRLEGVETQYF
TRBD1 | TRBJ1-1 | - | TRBV2 | CASKTGEYTEAFF
TRBD1 | TRBJ1-5 | - | TRBV6-5 | CASSLGTGNQPQHF
TRBD2 | TRBJ2-3 | - | TRBV7-2 | CASSPRGGGSRPWDTQYF
TRBD1 | TRBJ1-1 | - | TRBV9 | CASSPRQGGPDPEAFF
- | TRBJ2-2 | - | TRBV7-6 | CASSLRQVGELFF
- | TRBJ2-1 | once | TRBV6-5 | CASSYSESSLHEQFF
- | TRBJ1-2 | once | TRBV7-2 | CGGGQGPNYGYTF